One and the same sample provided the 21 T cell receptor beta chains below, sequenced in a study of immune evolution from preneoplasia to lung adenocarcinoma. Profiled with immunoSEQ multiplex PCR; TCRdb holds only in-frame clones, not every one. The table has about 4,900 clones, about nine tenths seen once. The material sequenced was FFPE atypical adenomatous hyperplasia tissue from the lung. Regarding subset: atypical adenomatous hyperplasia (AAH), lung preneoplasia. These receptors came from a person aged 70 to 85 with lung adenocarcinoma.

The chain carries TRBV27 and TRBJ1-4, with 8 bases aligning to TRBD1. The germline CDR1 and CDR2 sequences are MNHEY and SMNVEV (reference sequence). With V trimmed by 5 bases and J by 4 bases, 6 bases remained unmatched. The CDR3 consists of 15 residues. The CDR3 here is CASSPRTGNNEKLFF. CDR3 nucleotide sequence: TGTGCCAGCAGTCCCCGGACAGGGAATAATGAAAAACTGTTTTTT.

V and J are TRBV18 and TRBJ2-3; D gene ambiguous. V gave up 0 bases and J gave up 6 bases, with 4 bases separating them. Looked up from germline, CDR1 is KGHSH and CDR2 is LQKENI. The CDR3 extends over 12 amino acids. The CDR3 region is CASSPPSDTQYF. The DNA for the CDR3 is TGTGCCAGCTCACCACCGTCCGATACGCAGTATTTT. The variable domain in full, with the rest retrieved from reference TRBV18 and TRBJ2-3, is NAGVMQNPRHLVRRRGQEARLRCSPMKGHSHVYWYRQLPEEGLKFMVYLQKENIIDESGMPKERFSAEFPKEGPSILRIQQVVRGDSAAYFCASSPPSDTQYFGPGTRLTVL.

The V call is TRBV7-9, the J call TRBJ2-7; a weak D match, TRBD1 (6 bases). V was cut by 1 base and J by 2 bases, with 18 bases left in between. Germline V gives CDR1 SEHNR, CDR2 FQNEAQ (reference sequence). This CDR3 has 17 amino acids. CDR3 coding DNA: TGTGCCAGCAGCTTAGTCCTAACCGGGACAAACGCCTACGAGCAGTACTTC. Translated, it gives CASSLVLTGTNAYEQYF.

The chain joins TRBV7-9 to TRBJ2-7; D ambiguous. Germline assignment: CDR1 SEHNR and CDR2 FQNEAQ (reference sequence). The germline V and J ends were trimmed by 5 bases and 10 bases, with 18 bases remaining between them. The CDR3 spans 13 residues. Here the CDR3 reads CASSLAGLAEQYF. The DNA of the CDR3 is TGTGCCAGCAGCCTCGCCGGGCTGGCGGAACAGTACTTC.

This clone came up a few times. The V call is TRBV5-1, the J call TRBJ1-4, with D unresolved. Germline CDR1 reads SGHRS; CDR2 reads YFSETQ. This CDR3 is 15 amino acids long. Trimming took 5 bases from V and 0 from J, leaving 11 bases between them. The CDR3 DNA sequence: TGCGCCAGCAGTCGGGATTTCGCAACTAATGAAAAACTGTTTTTT. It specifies CASSRDFATNEKLFF.

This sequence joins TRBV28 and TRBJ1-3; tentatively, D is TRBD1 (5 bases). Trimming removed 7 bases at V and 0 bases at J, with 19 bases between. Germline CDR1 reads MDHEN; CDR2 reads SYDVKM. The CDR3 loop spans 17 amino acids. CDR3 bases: TGTGCCAGCACCTCCGGGACGGACCTTGGCTCTGGAAACACCATATATTTT. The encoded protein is CASTSGTDLGSGNTIYF.

CDR3 nucleotide sequence: TGTGCCAGCTCATCGGGACAGGGGAAGAACACTGAAGCTTTCTTT. Encoded protein: CASSSGQGKNTEAFF. The gene calls are TRBV18 and TRBJ1-1; 10 positions match TRBD1. The CDR3 is 15 amino acids. CDR1 and CDR2 from the germline V gene are KGHSH and LQKENI. The junction had 4 bases not matched to a gene; V was cut back by 5 bases and J by 1 base.

The CDR3 nucleotides are TGTGCCAGCAACGGACAGGCCTACGAGCAGTACTTC. This encodes CASNGQAYEQYF. The chain joins TRBV28 to TRBJ2-7, with 7 bases lining up with TRBD1. V lost 7 bases to trimming and J lost 2 bases; unmatched junction nucleotides: 2. The CDR3 consists of 12 residues. The germline V gene encodes CDR1 MDHEN and CDR2 SYDVKM.

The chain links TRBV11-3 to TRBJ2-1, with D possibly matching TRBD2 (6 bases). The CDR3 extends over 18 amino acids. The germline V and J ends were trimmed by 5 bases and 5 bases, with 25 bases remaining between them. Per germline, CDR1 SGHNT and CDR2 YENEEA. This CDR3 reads CASSPKKPLASGHNEQFF. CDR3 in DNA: TGTGCCAGCAGCCCGAAAAAGCCTCTAGCGTCGGGACACAATGAGCAGTTCTTC.

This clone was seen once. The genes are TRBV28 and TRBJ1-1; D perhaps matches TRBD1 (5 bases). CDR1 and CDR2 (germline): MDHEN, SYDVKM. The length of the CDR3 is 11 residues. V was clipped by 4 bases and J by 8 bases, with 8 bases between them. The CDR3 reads CASSSTGEAFF. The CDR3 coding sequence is TGTGCCAGCAGTTCCACAGGAGAAGCTTTCTTT.

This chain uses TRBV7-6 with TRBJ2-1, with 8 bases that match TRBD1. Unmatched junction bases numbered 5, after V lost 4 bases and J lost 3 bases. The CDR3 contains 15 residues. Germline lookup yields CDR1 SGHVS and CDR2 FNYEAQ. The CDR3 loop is CASSSVDRGYNEQFF. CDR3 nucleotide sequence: TGTGCCAGCAGCTCAGTTGACAGGGGCTACAATGAGCAGTTCTTC.

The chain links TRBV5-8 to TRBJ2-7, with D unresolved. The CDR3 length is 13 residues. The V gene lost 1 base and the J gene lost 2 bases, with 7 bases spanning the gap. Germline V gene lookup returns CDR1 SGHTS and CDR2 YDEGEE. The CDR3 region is CASSLPGPYEQYF. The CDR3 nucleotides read TGTGCCAGCAGCTTGCCGGGCCCCTACGAGCAGTACTTC.

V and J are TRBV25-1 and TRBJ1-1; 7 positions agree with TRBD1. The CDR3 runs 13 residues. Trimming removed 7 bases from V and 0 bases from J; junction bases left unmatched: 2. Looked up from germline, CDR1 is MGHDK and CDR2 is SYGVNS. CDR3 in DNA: TGTGCCAGCACAGGACAGGTGAACACTGAAGCTTTCTTT. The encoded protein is CASTGQVNTEAFF. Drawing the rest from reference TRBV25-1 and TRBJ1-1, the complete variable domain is EADIYQTPRYLVIGTGKKITLECSQTMGHDKMYWYQQDPGMELHLIHYSYGVNSTEKGDLSSESTVSRIRTEHFPLTLESARPSHTSQYLCASTGQVNTEAFFGQGTRLTVV.

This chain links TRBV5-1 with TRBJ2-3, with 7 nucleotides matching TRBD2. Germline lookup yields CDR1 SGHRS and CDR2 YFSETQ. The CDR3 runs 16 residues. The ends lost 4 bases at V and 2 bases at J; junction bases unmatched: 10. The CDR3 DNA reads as TGCGCCAGCAGCCAAGCACTAGCGACCGTCACAGATACGCAGTATTTT. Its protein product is CASSQALATVTDTQYF.

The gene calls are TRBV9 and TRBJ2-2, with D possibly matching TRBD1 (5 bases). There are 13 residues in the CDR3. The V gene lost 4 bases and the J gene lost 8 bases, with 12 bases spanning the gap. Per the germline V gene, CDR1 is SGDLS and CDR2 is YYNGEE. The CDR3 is CASSPQGFGELFF. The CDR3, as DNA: TGTGCCAGCAGCCCCCAGGGTTTTGGGGAGCTGTTTTTT.

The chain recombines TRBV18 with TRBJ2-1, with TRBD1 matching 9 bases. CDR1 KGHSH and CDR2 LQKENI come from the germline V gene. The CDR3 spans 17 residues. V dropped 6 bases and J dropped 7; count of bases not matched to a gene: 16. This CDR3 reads CASSGNPGTGKSNEQFF. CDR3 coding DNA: TGTGCCAGCTCCGGAAACCCCGGGACAGGGAAGTCAAATGAGCAGTTCTTC.

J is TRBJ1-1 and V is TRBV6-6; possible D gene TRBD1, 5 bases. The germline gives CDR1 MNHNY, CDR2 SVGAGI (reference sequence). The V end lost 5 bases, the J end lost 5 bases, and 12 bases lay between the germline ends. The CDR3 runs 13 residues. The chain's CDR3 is CASSTGGRTEAFF. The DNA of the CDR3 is TGTGCCAGCAGTACGGGGGGTCGAACTGAAGCTTTCTTT.

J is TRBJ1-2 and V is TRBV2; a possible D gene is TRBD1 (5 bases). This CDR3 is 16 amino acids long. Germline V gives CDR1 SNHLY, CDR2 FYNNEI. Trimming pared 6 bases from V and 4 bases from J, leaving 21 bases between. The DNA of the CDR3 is TGTGCCAGCAGGAACCCCCGACAGAAATATAGCTATGGCTACACCTTC. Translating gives CASRNPRQKYSYGYTF.

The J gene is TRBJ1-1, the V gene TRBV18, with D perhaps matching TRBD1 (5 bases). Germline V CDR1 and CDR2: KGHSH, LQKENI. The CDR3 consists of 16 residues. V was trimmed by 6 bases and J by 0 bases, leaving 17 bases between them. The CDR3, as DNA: TGTGCCAGCTCTCAAAAGGGGAGCCAGATGAACACTGAAGCTTTCTTT. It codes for CASSQKGSQMNTEAFF.

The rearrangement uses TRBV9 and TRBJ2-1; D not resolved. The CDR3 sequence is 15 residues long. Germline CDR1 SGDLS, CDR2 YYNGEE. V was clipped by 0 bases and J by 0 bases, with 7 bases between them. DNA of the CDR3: TGTGCCAGCAGCGTAGCCAGTTTCTCCTACAATGAGCAGTTCTTC. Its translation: CASSVASFSYNEQFF.

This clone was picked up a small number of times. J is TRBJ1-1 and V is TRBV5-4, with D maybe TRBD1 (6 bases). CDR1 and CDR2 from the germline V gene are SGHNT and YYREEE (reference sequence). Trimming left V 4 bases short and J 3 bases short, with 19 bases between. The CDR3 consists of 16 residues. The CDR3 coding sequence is TGTGCCAGCAGCGGAGGGGGATCGAAATCTTACACTGAAGCTTTCTTT. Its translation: CASSGGGSKSYTEAFF.